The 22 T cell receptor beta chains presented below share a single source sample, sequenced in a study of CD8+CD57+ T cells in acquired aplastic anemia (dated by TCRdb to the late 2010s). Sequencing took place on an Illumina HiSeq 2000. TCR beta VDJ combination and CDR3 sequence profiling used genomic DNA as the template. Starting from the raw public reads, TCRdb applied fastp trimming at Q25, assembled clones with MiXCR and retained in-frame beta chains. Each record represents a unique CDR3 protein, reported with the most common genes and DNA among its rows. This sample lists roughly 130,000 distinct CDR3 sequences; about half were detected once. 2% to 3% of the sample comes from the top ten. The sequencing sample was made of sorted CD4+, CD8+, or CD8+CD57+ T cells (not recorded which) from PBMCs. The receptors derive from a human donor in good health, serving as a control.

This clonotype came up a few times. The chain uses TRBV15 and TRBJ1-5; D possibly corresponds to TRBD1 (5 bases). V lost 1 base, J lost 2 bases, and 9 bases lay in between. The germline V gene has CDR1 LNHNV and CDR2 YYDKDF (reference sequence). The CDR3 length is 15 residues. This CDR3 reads CATSRAGDGNQPQHF. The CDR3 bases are TGTGCCACCAGCAGAGCGGGGGATGGCAATCAGCCCCAGCATTTT.

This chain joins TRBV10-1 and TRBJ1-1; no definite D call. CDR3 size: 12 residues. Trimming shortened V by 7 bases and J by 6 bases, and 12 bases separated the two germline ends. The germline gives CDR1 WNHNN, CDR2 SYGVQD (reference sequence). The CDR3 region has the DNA TGCGCCAGCAAATACGAAGGGCCTGAAGCTTTCTTT. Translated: CASKYEGPEAFF.

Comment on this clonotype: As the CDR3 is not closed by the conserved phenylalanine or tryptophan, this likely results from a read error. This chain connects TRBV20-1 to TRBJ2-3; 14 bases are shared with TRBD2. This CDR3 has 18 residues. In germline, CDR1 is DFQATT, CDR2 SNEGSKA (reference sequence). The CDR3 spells CGAPKLTSGGAGADTQYL. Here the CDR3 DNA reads TGCGGTGCTCCTAAATTGACTAGCGGGGGGGCCGGAGCAGATACGCAGTATCTT.

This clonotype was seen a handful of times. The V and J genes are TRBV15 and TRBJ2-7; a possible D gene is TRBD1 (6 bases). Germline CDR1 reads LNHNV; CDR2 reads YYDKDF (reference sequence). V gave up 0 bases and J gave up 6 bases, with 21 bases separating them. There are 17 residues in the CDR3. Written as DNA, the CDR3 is TGTGCCACCAGCAGAGATCGCTCAAGCAGGGGACCCTTCGAGCAGTACTTC. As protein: CATSRDRSSRGPFEQYF.

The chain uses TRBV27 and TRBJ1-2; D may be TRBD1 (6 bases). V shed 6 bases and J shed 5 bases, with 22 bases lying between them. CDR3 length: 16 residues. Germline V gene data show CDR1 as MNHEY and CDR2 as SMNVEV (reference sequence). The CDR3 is CASSPWGGGQKYGYTF. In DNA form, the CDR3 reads TGTGCCAGCAGCCCCTGGGGGGGGGGCCAAAAGTATGGCTACACCTTC.

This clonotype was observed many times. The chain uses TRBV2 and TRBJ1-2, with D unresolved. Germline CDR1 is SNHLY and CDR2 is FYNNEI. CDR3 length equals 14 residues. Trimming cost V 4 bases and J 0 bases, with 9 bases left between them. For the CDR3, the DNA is TGTGCCAGCAGTGTGGGAGTCTCTAACTATGGCTACACCTTC. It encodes CASSVGVSNYGYTF.

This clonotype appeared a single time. CDR3 nucleotides: TGCGCCAGCAGCTTGAACGGACAGCTAGAGAACTCACCCCTCCACTTT. This translates into CASSLNGQLENSPLHF. This chain uses TRBV5-1 with TRBJ1-6, with D perhaps matching TRBD1 (6 bases). This CDR3 has 16 residues. The germline V gene has CDR1 SGHRS and CDR2 YFSETQ. The V and J ends lost 1 base and 10 bases respectively, with 18 bases between them.

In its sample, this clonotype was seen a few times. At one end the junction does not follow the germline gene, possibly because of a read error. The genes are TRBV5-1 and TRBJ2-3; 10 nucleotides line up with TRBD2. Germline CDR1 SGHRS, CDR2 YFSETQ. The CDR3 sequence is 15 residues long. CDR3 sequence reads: CASSKGLAVADTQYF. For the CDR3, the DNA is TGCGCCAGCAGCAAAGGACTAGCGGTCGCAGATACGCAGTATTTC.

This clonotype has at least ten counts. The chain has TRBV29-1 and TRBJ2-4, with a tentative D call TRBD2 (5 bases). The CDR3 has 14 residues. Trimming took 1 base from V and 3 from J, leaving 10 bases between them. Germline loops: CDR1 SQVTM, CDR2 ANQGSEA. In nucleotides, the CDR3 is TGCAGCGTTGAAGCGGGATGGGGCAAAAACATTCAGTACTTC. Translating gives CSVEAGWGKNIQYF.

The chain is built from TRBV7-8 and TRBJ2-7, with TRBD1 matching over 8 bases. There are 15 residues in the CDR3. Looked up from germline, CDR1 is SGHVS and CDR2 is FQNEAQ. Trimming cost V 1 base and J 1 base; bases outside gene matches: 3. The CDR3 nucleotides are TGTGCCAGCAGCTTAGGGGACAGGCCTTCCTACGAGCAGTACTTC. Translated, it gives CASSLGDRPSYEQYF.

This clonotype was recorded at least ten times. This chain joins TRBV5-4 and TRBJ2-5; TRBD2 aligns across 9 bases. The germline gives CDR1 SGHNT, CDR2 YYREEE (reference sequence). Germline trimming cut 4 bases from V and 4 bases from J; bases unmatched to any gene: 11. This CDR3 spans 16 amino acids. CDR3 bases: TGTGCCAGCAGCGCGACCTCCATGCGGGGGGGAGAGACCCAGTACTTC. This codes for CASSATSMRGGETQYF.

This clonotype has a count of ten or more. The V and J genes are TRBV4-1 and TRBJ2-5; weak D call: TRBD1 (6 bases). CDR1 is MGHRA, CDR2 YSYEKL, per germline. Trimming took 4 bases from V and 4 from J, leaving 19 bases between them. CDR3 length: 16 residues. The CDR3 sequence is CASSLSGLGAGETQYF. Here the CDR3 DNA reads TGCGCCAGCAGCCTTTCGGGGCTGGGGGCGGGAGAGACCCAGTACTTC.

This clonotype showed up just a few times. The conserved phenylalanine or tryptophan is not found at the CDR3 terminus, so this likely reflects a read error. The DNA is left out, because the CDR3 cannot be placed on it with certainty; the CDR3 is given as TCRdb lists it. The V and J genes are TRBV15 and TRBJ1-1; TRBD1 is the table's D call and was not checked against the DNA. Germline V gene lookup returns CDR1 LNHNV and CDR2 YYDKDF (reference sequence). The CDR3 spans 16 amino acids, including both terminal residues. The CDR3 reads CATSRDHRGLNTEALS.

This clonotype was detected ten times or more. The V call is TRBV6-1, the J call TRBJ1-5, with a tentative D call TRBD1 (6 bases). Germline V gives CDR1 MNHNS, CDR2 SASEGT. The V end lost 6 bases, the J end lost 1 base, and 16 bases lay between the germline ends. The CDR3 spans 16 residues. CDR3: CASRATGKGSNQPQHF. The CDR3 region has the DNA TGTGCCAGCAGAGCAACAGGGAAGGGGAGCAATCAGCCCCAGCATTTT.

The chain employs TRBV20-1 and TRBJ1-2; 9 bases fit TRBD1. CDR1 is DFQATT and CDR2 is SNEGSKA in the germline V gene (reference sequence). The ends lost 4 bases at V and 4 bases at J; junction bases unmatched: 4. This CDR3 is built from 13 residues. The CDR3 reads CSATGQGSYGYTF. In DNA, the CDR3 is TGCAGTGCTACGGGACAGGGTTCCTATGGCTACACCTTC.

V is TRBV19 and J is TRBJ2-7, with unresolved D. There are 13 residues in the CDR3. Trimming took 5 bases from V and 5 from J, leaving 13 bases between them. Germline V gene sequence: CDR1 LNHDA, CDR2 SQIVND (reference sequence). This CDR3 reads CASSETTVDEQYF. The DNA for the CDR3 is TGTGCCAGTAGTGAGACCACGGTGGACGAGCAGTACTTC.

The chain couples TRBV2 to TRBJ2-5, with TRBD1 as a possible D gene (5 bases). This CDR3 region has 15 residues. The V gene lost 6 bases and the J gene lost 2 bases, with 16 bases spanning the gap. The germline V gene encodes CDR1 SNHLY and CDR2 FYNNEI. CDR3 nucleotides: TGTGCCAGCAGGGGAAGGACACCCTTTCAAGAGACCCAGTACTTC. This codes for CASRGRTPFQETQYF.

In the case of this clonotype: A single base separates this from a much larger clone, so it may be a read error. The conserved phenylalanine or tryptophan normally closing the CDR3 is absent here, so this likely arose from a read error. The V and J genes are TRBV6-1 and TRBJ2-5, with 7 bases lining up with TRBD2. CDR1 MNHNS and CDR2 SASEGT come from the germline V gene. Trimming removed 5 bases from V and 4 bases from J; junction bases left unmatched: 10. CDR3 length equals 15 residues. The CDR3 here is CASSRRTSGIETQYS. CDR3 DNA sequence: TGTGCCAGCAGTCGACGGACTAGTGGGATAGAGACCCAGTACTCC.

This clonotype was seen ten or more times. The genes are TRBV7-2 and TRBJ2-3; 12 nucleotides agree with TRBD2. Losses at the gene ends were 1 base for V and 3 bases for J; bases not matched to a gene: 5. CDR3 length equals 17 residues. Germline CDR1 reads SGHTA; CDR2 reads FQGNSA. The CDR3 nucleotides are TGTGCCAGCAGCTTAGGGCTAGCGGGGGGGCTGACAGATACGCAGTATTTT. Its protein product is CASSLGLAGGLTDTQYF.

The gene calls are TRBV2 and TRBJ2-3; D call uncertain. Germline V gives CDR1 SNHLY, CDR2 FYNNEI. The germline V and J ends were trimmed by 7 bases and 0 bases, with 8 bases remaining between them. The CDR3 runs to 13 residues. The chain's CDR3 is CASMSASTDTQYF. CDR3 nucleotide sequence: TGTGCCAGCATGAGCGCTAGCACAGATACGCAGTATTTT.

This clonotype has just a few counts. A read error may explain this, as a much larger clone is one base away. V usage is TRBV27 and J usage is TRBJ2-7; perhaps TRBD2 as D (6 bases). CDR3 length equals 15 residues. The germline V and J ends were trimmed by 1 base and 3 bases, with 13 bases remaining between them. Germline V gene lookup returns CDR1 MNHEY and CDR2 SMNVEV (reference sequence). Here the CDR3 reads CASSLFGSQNYEQYF. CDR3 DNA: TGTGCCAGCAGTTTATTCGGGAGCCAAAACTACGAGCAGTACTTC.

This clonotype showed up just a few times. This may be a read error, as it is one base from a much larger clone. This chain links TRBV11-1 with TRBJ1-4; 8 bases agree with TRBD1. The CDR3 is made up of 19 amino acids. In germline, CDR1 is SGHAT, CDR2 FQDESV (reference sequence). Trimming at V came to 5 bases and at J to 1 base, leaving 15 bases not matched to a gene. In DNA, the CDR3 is TGTGCCAGCAGCGACCCACCGGGACAGGCTTCTGGAACTAATGAAAAACTGTTTTTT. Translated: CASSDPPGQASGTNEKLFF.